The rows below give T cell receptor beta chains drawn from one sample of a study of human T cells and chemical hapten exposure. TCRdb ran MiXCR on the RACE reads and lists one entry per CDR3 protein. The sample lists about 81,000 distinct CDR3 sequences; roughly 10% were seen once. Sequences were derived from whole blood, sampled in connection with sensitization to the hapten diphenylcyclopropenone (DPC). Every receptor here comes from a woman younger than 45 with alopecia areata. Some clones in this sample may be carry-over from other donors' samples. Both conserved end residues are part of each CDR3. Each record gives: D gene, clone size, J gene, V gene, CDR3 DNA, CDR3 protein. A D gene is named only where the DNA matches it firmly. Clone size is given for some rows only: seen once, a few or many times, or a class if the clone is expanded.

D: -
size: few
J: TRBJ2-7
V: TRBV18
DNA: TGTGCCAGCTCACCAACTCCCGGGACAAGGTACGAGCAGTACTTC
CDR3: CASSPTPGTRYEQYF

D: -
size: many
J: TRBJ1-1
V: TRBV2
DNA: TGTGCCAGCAGCACAGGGTTGAACACTGAAGCTTTCTTT
CDR3: CASSTGLNTEAFF

D: -
size: -
J: TRBJ1-5
V: TRBV5-5
DNA: TGTGCCAGCAGCTTGGGCCATGTTTTGGGTCAGCCCCAGCATTTT
CDR3: CASSLGHVLGQPQHF

D: TRBD1
size: few
J: TRBJ2-7
V: TRBV4-3
DNA: TGCGCCAGCAGCCAAGTGACAGGGCCCTACGAGCAGTACTTC
CDR3: CASSQVTGPYEQYF

D: -
size: many
J: TRBJ1-1
V: TRBV6-2/TRBV6-3
DNA: TGTGCCAGCAGAGGAGGGGCGCCGCTTCTCTTCTTT
CDR3: CASRGGAPLLFF

D: -
size: many
J: TRBJ1-6
V: TRBV20-1
DNA: TGCAGTGCTCCTAACGGACAGACGAATTCACCCCTCCACTTT
CDR3: CSAPNGQTNSPLHF

D: -
size: many
J: TRBJ1-4
V: TRBV20-1
DNA: TGCAGTGCTAGTTCTGCGCAGGATGATGAAAAACTGTTTTTT
CDR3: CSASSAQDDEKLFF

D: TRBD2
size: many
J: TRBJ2-2
V: TRBV12-3/TRBV12-4
DNA: TGTGCCAGCGGCGAGCGGGGGGGCCTCGCCGGGGAGCTGTTTTTT
CDR3: CASGERGGLAGELFF

D: TRBD1
size: many
J: TRBJ1-1
V: TRBV5-1
DNA: TGCGCCAGCAGTCAGGGGGTGAACACTGAAGCTTTCTTT
CDR3: CASSQGVNTEAFF

D: -
size: once
J: TRBJ2-5
V: TRBV25-1
DNA: TGTGCCAGCAGCGGCGACAGTCAAGAGACCCAGTACTTC
CDR3: CASSGDSQETQYF

D: -
size: many
J: TRBJ1-1
V: TRBV6-2/TRBV6-3
DNA: TGTGCCAGCAGTTACCAGGCTGGCACTGAAGCTTTCTTT
CDR3: CASSYQAGTEAFF

D: TRBD2
size: many
J: TRBJ2-4
V: TRBV28
DNA: TGTGCCAGCAGTTTCCCAAAAGGACTAGCGGGTGCCGCTGTAGGCAAAAACATTCAGTACTTC
CDR3: CASSFPKGLAGAAVGKNIQYF

D: TRBD1
size: -
J: TRBJ1-1
V: TRBV5-6
DNA: TGTGCCAGCAGCTTGACAGGGGAGAACACTGAAGCTTTCTTT
CDR3: CASSLTGENTEAFF

D: TRBD1
size: many
J: TRBJ2-7
V: TRBV29-1
DNA: TGCAGCGTTACCGGGACAGGGACCTACGAGCAGTACTTC
CDR3: CSVTGTGTYEQYF

D: TRBD2
size: many
J: TRBJ2-1
V: TRBV11-2
DNA: TGTGCCAGCAGCTCACGGACTAGCGGGAGGGCTTCCTACAATGAGCAGTTCTTC
CDR3: CASSSRTSGRASYNEQFF

D: -
size: many
J: TRBJ2-2
V: TRBV20-1
DNA: TGCAGTGCTAGAGATCTGCAGGCGAACACCGGGGAGCTGTTTTTT
CDR3: CSARDLQANTGELFF

D: -
size: few
J: TRBJ2-3
V: TRBV5-1
DNA: TGCGCCAGCAGAAGAGACGGGGGAACAAGCACAGATACGCAGTATTTT
CDR3: CASRRDGGTSTDTQYF

D: -
size: many
J: TRBJ1-2
V: TRBV29-1
DNA: TGCAGCGTTGAGGGAAAAGGGCTCGGGATCTATGGCTACACCTTC
CDR3: CSVEGKGLGIYGYTF

D: -
size: many
J: TRBJ1-2
V: TRBV18
DNA: TGTGCCAGCTCGCCATCCGGGCCTCCCAACCAGTATGGCTACACCTTC
CDR3: CASSPSGPPNQYGYTF

D: -
size: many
J: TRBJ1-2
V: TRBV29-1
DNA: TGCAGCGTTGAAGGGCGGGGGCGCGATGGCTACACCTTC
CDR3: CSVEGRGRDGYTF

D: -
size: -
J: TRBJ2-3
V: TRBV9
DNA: TGTGCCAGCAGCGTATGGGGGGCCGGCACAGATACGCAGTATTTT
CDR3: CASSVWGAGTDTQYF

D: TRBD2
size: many
J: TRBJ2-1
V: TRBV7-6
DNA: TGTGCCAGCAGCGGAGGGGGACTAGCGGGGAGCTCCTACAATGAGCAGTTCTTC
CDR3: CASSGGGLAGSSYNEQFF

D: TRBD2
size: -
J: TRBJ2-5
V: TRBV7-2
DNA: TGTGCCAGCAGCTTAGCTACTAGCGGAGAGACCCAGTACTTC
CDR3: CASSLATSGETQYF

D: -
size: few
J: TRBJ2-1
V: TRBV20-1
DNA: TGCAGTGCTAGAGTTCTACAGTTTTCCTACAATGAGCAGTTCTTC
CDR3: CSARVLQFSYNEQFF

D: TRBD1
size: few
J: TRBJ1-1
V: TRBV5-5
DNA: TGTGCCAGCAGCTTTCTGACAGGGTCTGAAGCTTTCTTT
CDR3: CASSFLTGSEAFF

D: TRBD2
size: many
J: TRBJ2-7
V: TRBV12-3/TRBV12-4
DNA: TGTGCCAGCAGTTTAGCGACTAGCGGGTCCTACGAGCAGTACTTC
CDR3: CASSLATSGSYEQYF

D: TRBD1
size: many
J: TRBJ1-1
V: TRBV7-6
DNA: TGTGCCAGCAGCTTACTGCAGGGGGACACTGAAGCTTTCTTT
CDR3: CASSLLQGDTEAFF

D: TRBD1
size: -
J: TRBJ2-7
V: TRBV10-3
DNA: TGTGCCATCAGTCCGGGACAGATGCTACGACGGCAGTACTTC
CDR3: CAISPGQMLRRQYF

D: TRBD1
size: many
J: TRBJ2-5
V: TRBV3-1
DNA: TGTGCCAGCAGCCAAGTGTCGGGACAGGGAGGCGAGACCCAGTACTTC
CDR3: CASSQVSGQGGETQYF

D: TRBD2
size: many
J: TRBJ2-3
V: TRBV10-3
DNA: TGTGCCATCAGTGCCGGCGGGAGGTCGGGAGATACGCAGTATTTT
CDR3: CAISAGGRSGDTQYF

D: -
size: many
J: TRBJ1-4
V: TRBV18
DNA: TGTGCCAGCTCACCACCGGGCCTCTATAATGAAAAACTGTTTTTT
CDR3: CASSPPGLYNEKLFF

D: -
size: few
J: TRBJ2-7
V: TRBV20-1
DNA: TGCAGTGGTTACCGGGACACGACCTACGAGCAGTACTTC
CDR3: CSGYRDTTYEQYF

D: -
size: many
J: TRBJ2-3
V: TRBV27
DNA: TGTGCCAGCAGCTTCAAATCGGCTTCAGATACGCAGTATTTT
CDR3: CASSFKSASDTQYF

D: -
size: many
J: TRBJ2-1
V: TRBV7-2
DNA: TGTGCCAGCAGCTCCCGCTCCGGGAACAAGTACAATGAGCAGTTCTTC
CDR3: CASSSRSGNKYNEQFF

D: TRBD1
size: -
J: TRBJ2-1
V: TRBV28
DNA: TGTGCCAGCAGCCAACGGACAGGGATTAGTGAGCAGTTCTTC
CDR3: CASSQRTGISEQFF

D: -
size: many
J: TRBJ2-7
V: TRBV11-1
DNA: TGTGCCAGCAGCTCCGGGGGCTACTCCTACGAGCAGTACTTC
CDR3: CASSSGGYSYEQYF

D: -
size: few
J: TRBJ2-7
V: TRBV7-2
DNA: TGTGCCAGCAGCCTACAGATCTACGAGCAGTACTTC
CDR3: CASSLQIYEQYF

D: TRBD2
size: many
J: TRBJ2-7
V: TRBV4-1
DNA: TGCGCCAGCACCTTAAGCCTGGGACTAGCCTACGAGCAGTACTTC
CDR3: CASTLSLGLAYEQYF

D: -
size: -
J: TRBJ2-7
V: TRBV11-2
DNA: TGTGCCAGCAACACCCTGGACTACGAGCAGTACTTC
CDR3: CASNTLDYEQYF

D: -
size: many
J: TRBJ1-1
V: TRBV6-6
DNA: TGTGCCAGCAGTCAGACACTGTACACTGAAGCTTTCTTT
CDR3: CASSQTLYTEAFF

D: -
size: many
J: TRBJ2-5
V: TRBV4-3
DNA: TGCGCCAGCAGCCAAGATCTAGGGGGGGCAAGAGACCCCAAGTACTTC
CDR3: CASSQDLGGARDPKYF

D: TRBD1
size: -
J: TRBJ1-2
V: TRBV12-3/TRBV12-4
DNA: TGTGCCAGCAGGATGGGGGACAGGGGCGTTTACAACTATGGCTACACCTTC
CDR3: CASRMGDRGVYNYGYTF